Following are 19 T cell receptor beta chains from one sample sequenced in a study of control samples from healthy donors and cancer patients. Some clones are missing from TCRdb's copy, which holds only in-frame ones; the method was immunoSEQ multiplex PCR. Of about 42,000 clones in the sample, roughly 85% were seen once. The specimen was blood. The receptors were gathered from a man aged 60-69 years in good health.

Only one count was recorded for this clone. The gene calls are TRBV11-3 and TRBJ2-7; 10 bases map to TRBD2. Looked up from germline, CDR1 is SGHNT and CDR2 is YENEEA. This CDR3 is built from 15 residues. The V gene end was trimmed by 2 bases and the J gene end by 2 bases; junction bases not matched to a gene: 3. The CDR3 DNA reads TGTGCCAGCAGCTTAAGCGGGAGGGGGACCTACGAGCAGTACTTC. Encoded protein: CASSLSGRGTYEQYF.

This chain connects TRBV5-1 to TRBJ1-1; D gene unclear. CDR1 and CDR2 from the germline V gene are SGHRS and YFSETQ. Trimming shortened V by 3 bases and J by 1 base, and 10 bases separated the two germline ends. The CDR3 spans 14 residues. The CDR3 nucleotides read TGCGCCAGCAGCTCGGACGGAAGGAACACTGAAGCTTTCTTT. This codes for CASSSDGRNTEAFF.

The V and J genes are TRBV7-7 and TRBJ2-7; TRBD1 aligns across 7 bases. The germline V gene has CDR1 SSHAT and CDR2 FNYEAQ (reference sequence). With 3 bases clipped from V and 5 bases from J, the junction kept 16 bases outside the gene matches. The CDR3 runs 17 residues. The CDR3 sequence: CASSLSSYETGYHEQYF. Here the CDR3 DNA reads TGTGCCAGCAGCTTGAGCTCATACGAGACAGGGTACCACGAGCAGTACTTC. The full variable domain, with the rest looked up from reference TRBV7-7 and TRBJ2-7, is GAGVSQSPRYKVTKRGQDVTLRCDPISSHATLYWYQQALGQGPEFLTYFNYEAQPDKSGLPSDRFSAERPEGSISTLTIQRTEQRDSAMYRCASSLSSYETGYHEQYFGPGTRLTVT.

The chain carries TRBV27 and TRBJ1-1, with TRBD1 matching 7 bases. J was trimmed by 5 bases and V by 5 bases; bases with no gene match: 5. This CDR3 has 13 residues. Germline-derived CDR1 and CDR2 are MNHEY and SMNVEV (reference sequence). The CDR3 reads CASSEQGRTEAFF. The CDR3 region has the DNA TGTGCCAGCAGTGAACAGGGGAGGACTGAAGCTTTCTTT.

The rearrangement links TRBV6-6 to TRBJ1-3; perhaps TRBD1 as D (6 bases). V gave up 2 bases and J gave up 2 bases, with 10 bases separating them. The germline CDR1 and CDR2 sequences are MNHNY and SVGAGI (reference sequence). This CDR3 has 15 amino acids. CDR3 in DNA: TGTGCCAGCAGTTACAAACAGGGCCCTGGAAACACCATATATTTT. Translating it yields CASSYKQGPGNTIYF.

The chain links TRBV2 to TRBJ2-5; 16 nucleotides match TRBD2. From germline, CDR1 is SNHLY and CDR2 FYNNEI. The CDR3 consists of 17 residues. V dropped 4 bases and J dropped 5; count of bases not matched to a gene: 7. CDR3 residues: CASSGGTSGRAWETQYF. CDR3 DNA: TGTGCCAGCAGTGGGGGGACTAGCGGGAGGGCCTGGGAGACCCAGTACTTC.

The CDR3 loop reads CSVETNRYGYTF. As DNA, the CDR3 is TGCAGCGTTGAAACAAACCGCTATGGCTACACCTTC. This chain uses TRBV29-1 with TRBJ1-2, with unresolved D. Trimming removed 2 bases at V and 4 bases at J, with 8 bases between. There are 12 residues in the CDR3. From germline, CDR1 is SQVTM and CDR2 ANQGSEA.

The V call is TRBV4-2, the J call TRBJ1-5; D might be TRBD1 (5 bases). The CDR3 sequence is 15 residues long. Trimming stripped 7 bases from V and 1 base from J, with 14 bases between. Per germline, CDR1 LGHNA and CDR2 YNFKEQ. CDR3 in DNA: TGTGCCAGCACCGCAGGGACGGGAAGCAATCAGCCCCAGCATTTT. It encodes CASTAGTGSNQPQHF.

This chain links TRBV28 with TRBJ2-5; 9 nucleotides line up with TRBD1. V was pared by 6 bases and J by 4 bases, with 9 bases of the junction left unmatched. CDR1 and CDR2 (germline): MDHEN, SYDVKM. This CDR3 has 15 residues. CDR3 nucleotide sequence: TGTGCCAGCAGGAACAGGGGGCGCGTAAGAGAGACCCAGTACTTC. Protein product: CASRNRGRVRETQYF.

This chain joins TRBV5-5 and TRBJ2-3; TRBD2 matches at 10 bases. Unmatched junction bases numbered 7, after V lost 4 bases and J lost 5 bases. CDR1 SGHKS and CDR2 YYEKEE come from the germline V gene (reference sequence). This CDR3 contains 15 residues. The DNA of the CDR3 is TGTGCCAGCAGCCGCGGGACTAGCGATAAAGATACGCAGTATTTT. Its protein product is CASSRGTSDKDTQYF.

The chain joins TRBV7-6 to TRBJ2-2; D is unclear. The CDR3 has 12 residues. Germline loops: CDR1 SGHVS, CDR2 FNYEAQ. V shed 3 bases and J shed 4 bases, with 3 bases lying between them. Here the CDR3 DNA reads TGTGCCAGCAGCTTCCGCACCGGGGAGCTGTTTTTT. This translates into CASSFRTGELFF.

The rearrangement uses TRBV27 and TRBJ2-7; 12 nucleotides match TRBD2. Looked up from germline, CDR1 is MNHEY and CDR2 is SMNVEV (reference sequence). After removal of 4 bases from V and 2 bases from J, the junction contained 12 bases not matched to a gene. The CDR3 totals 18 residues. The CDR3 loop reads CASSSSSGRAGDPYEQYF. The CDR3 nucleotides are TGTGCCAGCAGTTCCTCTAGCGGGAGGGCCGGGGACCCCTACGAGCAGTACTTC.

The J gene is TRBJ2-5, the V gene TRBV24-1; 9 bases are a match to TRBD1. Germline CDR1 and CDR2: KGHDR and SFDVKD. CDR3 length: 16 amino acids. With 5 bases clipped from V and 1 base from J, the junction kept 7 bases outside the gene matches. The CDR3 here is CATSGGQGRGQETQYF. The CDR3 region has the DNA TGTGCCACCAGTGGGGGACAGGGACGAGGCCAAGAGACCCAGTACTTC.

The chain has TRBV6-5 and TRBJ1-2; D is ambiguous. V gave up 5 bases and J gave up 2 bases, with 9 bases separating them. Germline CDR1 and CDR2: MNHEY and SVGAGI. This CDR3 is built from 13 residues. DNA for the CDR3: TGTGCCAGCAGTCCCGACGCCAACTATGGCTACACCTTC. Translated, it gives CASSPDANYGYTF.

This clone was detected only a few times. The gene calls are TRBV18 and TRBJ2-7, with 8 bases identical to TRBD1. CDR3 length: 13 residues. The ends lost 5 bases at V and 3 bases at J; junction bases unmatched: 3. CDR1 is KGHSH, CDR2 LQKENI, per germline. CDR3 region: CASSTTGGYEQYF. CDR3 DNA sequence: TGTGCCAGCTCAACCACAGGGGGCTACGAGCAGTACTTC.

The DNA for the CDR3 is TGTGCCAGCACCCCAGACGGCGGAAACACCATATATTTT. Translated, it gives CASTPDGGNTIYF. This chain links TRBV6-6 with TRBJ1-3; D unclear. V dropped 7 bases and J dropped 4 bases, with 11 bases sitting between them. Germline V gene data show CDR1 as MNHNY and CDR2 as SVGAGI (reference sequence). The CDR3 extends over 13 amino acids.

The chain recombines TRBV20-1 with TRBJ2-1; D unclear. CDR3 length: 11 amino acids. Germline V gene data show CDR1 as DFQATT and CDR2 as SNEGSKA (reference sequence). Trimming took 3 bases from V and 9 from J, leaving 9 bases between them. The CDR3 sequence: CSARQISEQFF. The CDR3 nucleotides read TGCAGTGCTAGGCAGATATCTGAGCAGTTCTTC.

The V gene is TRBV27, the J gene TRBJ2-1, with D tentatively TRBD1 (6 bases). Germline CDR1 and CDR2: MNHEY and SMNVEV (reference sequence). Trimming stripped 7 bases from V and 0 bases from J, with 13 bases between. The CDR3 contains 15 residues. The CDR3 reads CASKGGVGSYNEQFF. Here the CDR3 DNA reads TGTGCCAGCAAAGGGGGAGTAGGCTCCTACAATGAGCAGTTCTTC.

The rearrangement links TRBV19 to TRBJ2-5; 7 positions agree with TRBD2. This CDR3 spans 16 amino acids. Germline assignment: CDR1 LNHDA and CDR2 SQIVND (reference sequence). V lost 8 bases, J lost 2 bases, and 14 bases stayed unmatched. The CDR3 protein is CASSPWFVRGQETQYF. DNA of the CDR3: TGTGCCAGTTCCCCCTGGTTTGTGCGGGGGCAAGAGACCCAGTACTTC.